This TCR beta chain was captured in a study of cytomegalovirus exposure and HLA in healthy donors. Germline V gene sequence: CDR1 MNHNS, CDR2 SASEGT. There are 11 residues in the CDR3. PCR involved 60 Vbeta and 13 Jbeta primers. This table comes from immunoSEQ multiplex PCR, and its TCRdb copy is limited to in-frame clones, with some not included. The sample comprises about 94,000 clones, 81% of which are singletons, and 10% rests with the top ten. The sample consisted of PBMCs. The chain uses TRBV6-1 and TRBJ2-5, with D possibly being TRBD1 (6 bases). The TCR originated in a human donor in good health. In nucleotides, the CDR3 is TGTGTTGCGACAGGTCAAGAGACCCAGTACTTC. Translating gives CVATGQETQYF.